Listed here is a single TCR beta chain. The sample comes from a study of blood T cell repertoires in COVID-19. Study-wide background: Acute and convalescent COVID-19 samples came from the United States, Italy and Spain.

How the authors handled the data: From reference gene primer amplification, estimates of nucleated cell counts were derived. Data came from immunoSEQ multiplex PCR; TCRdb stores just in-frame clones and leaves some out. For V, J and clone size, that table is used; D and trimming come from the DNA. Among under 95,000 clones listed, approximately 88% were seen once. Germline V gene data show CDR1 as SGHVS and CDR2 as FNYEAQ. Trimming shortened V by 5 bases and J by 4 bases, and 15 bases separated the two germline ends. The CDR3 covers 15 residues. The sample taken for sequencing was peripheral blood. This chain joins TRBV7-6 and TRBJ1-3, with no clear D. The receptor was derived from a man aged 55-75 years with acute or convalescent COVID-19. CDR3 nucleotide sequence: TGTGCCAGCAGCCCCTCAGTGGGCCCCGGAAACACCATATATTTT. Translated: CASSPSVGPGNTIYF.